This T cell receptor beta chain was retrieved from a study of shared clonotypes between healthy human individuals. TCRdb's table, derived via immunoSEQ multiplex PCR, lists solely in-frame clones and lacks some. The table shows roughly 2.5 million clones, with around nine tenths occurring only once. The receptor comes from a man younger than 35 in good health. Sequencing was carried out using naive CD4+ T cells sorted from blood. The sample's subset: CD45RA+ positively selected.

CDR3 DNA: TGTGCCTGGAAGCCACAGACTAATTCACCCCTCCACTTT. Its protein product is CAWKPQTNSPLHF. The rearrangement links TRBV30 to TRBJ1-6; D unclear. CDR3 length: 13 residues. The ends were cut back, 4 bases at V and 6 bases at J, with 10 bases in the middle. Germline-derived CDR1 and CDR2 are GTSNPN and SVGIG (reference sequence).